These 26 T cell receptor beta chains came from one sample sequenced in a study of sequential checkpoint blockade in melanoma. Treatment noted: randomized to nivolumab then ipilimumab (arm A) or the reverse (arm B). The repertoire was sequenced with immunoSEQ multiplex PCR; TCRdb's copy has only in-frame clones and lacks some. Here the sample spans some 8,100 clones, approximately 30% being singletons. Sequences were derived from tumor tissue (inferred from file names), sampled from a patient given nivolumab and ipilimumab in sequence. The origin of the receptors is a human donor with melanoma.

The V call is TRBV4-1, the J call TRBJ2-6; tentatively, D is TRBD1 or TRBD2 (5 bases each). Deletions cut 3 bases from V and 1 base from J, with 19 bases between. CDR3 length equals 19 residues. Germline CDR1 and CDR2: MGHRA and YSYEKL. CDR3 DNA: TGCGCCAGCAGCCACATAGGTTTAAGGGACGCATCTGGGGCCAACGTCCTGACTTTC. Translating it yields CASSHIGLRDASGANVLTF.

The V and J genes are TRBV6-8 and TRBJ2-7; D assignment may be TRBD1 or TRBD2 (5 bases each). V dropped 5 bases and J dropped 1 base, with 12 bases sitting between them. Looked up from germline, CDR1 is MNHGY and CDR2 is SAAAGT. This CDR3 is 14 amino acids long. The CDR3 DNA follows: TGTGCCAGCAGTGAGAGGGGACCTTCCTACGAGCAGTACTTC. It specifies CASSERGPSYEQYF.

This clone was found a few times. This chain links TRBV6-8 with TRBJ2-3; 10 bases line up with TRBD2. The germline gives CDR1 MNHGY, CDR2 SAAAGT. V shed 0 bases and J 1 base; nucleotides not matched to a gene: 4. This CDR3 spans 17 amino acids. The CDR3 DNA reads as TGTGCCAGCAGTTACTCGGGGCTAGCGGGGGGCACAGATACGCAGTATTTT. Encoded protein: CASSYSGLAGGTDTQYF.

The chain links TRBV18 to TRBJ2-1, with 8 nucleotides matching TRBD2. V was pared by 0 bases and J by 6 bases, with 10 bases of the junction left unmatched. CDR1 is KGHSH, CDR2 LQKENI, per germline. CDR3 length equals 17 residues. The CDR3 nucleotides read TGTGCCAGCTCACCACCGAGTTTAGGACTAGCTGCCAATGAGCAGTTCTTC. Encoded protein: CASSPPSLGLAANEQFF. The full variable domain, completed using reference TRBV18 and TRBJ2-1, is NAGVMQNPRHLVRRRGQEARLRCSPMKGHSHVYWYRQLPEEGLKFMVYLQKENIIDESGMPKERFSAEFPKEGPSILRIQQVVRGDSAAYFCASSPPSLGLAANEQFFGPGTRLTVL.

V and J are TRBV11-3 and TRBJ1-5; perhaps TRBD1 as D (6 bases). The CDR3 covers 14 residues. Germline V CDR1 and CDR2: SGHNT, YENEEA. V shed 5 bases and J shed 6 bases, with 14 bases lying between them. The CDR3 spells CASSLQGSGQPQHF. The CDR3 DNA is TGTGCCAGCAGCCTACAGGGTTCCGGTCAGCCCCAGCATTTT.

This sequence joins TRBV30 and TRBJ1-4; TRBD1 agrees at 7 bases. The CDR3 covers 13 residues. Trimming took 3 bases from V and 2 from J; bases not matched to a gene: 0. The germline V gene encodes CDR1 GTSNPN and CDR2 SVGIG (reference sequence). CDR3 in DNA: TGTGCCTGGAGCAGGGGGACTAATGAAAAACTGTTTTTT. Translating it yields CAWSRGTNEKLFF. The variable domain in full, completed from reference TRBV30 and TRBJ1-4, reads SQTIHQWPATLVQPVGSPLSLECTVEGTSNPNLYWYRQAAGRGLQLLFYSVGIGQISSEVPQNLSASRPQDRQFILSSKKLLLSDSGFYLCAWSRGTNEKLFFGSGTQLSVL.

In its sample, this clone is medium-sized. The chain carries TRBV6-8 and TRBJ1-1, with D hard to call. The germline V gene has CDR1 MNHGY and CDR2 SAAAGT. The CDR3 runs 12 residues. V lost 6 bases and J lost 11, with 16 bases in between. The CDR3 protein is CASSQTGSRAFF. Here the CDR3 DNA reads TGTGCCAGCAGCCAAACGGGAAGCAGGGCTTTCTTT.

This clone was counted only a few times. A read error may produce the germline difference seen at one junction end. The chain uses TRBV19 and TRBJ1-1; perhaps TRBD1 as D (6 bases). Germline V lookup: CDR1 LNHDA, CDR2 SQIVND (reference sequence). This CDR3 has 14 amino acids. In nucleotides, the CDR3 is TGTGCCAGTAGTATAGATCGGGGGGACACGGAAGCTTTCTTT. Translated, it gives CASSIDRGDTEAFF. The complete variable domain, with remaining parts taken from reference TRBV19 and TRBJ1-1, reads DGGITQSPKYLFRKEGQNVTLSCEQNLNHDAMYWYRQDPGQGLRLIYYSQIVNDFQKGDIAEGYSVSREKKESFPLTVTSAQKNPTAFYLCASSIDRGDTEAFFGQGTRLTVV.

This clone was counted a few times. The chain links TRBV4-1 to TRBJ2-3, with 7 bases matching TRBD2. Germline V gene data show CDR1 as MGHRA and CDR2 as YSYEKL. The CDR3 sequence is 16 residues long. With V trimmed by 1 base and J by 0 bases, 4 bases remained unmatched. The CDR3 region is CASSQAGRRSTDTQYF. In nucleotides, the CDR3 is TGCGCCAGCAGCCAAGCCGGGAGGCGTAGCACAGATACGCAGTATTTT.

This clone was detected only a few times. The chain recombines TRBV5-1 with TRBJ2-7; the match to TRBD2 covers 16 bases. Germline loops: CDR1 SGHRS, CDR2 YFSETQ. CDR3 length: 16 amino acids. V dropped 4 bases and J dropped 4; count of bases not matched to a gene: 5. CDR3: CASSAGLAGGLYEQYF. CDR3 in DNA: TGCGCCAGCAGCGCGGGACTAGCGGGGGGGCTGTACGAGCAGTACTTC. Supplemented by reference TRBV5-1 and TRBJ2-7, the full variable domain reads KAGVTQTPRYLIKTRGQQVTLSCSPISGHRSVSWYQQTPGQGLQFLFEYFSETQRNKGNFPGRFSGRQFSNSRSEMNVSTLELGDSALYLCASSAGLAGGLYEQYFGPGTRLTVT.

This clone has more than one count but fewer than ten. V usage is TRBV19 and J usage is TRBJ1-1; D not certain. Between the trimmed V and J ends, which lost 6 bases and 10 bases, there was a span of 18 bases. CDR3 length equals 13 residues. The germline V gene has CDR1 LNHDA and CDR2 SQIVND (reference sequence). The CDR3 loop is CASRTTPAGIAFF. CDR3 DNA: TGTGCCAGTAGGACTACACCAGCGGGGATAGCTTTCTTT.

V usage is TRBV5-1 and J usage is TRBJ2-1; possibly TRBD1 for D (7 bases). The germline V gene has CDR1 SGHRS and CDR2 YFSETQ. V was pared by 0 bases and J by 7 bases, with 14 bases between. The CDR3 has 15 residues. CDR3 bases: TGCGCCAGCAGCTTGGATACAGGGGCGGGGAATGAGCAGTTCTTC. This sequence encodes CASSLDTGAGNEQFF. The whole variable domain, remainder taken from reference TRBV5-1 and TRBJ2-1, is KAGVTQTPRYLIKTRGQQVTLSCSPISGHRSVSWYQQTPGQGLQFLFEYFSETQRNKGNFPGRFSGRQFSNSRSEMNVSTLELGDSALYLCASSLDTGAGNEQFFGPGTRLTVL.

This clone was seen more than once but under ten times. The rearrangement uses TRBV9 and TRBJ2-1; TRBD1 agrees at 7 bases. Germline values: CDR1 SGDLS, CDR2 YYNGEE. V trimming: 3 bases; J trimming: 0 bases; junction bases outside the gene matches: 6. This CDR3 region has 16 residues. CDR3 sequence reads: CASSAPRGSSYNEQFF. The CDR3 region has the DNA TGTGCCAGCAGCGCGCCCAGGGGGAGCTCCTACAATGAGCAGTTCTTC.

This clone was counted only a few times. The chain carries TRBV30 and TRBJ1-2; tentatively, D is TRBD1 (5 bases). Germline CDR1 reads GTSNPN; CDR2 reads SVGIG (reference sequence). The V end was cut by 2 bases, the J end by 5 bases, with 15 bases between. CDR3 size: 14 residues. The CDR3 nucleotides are TGTGCCTGGAGTATCCTAGGGGTAGGGTATGGCTACACCTTC. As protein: CAWSILGVGYGYTF.

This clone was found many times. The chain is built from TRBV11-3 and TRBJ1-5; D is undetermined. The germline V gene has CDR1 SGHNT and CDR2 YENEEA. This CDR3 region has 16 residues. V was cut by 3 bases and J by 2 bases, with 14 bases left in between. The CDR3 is CASSLRAEGGNQPQHF. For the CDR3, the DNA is TGTGCCAGCAGCTTGAGGGCTGAAGGAGGCAATCAGCCCCAGCATTTT. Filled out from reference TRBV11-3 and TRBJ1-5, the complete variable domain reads EAGVVQSPRYKIIEKKQPVAFWCNPISGHNTLYWYLQNLGQGPELLIRYENEEAVDDSQLPKDRFSAERLKGVDSTLKIQPAELGDSAVYLCASSLRAEGGNQPQHFGDGTRLSIL.

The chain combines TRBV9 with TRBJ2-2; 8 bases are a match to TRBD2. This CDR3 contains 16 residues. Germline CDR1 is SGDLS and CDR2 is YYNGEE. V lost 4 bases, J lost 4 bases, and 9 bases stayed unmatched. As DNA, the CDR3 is TGTGCCAGCAGCCCGGGACTAGGACAATCCACCGGGGAGCTGTTTTTT. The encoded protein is CASSPGLGQSTGELFF.

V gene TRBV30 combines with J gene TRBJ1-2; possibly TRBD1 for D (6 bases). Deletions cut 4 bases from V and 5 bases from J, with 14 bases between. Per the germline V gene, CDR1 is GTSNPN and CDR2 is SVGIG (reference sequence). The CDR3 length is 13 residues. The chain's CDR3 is CAWKRQGSYGYTF. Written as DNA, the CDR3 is TGTGCCTGGAAAAGGCAGGGGTCTTATGGCTACACCTTC.

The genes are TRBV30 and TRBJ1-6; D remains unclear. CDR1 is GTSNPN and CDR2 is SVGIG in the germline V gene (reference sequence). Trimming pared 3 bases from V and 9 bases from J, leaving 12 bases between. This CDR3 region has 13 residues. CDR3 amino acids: CAWREIIGSPLHF. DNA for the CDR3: TGTGCCTGGAGAGAAATAATAGGTTCACCCCTCCACTTT. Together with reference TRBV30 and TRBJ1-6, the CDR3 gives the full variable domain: SQTIHQWPATLVQPVGSPLSLECTVEGTSNPNLYWYRQAAGRGLQLLFYSVGIGQISSEVPQNLSASRPQDRQFILSSKKLLLSDSGFYLCAWREIIGSPLHFGNGTRLTVT.

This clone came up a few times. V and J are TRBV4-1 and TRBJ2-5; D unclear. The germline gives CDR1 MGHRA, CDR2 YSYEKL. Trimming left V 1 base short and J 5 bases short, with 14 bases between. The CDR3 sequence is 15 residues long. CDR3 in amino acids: CASSQVLGVRETQYF. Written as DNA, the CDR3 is TGCGCCAGCAGCCAAGTTTTAGGCGTCAGGGAGACCCAGTACTTC.

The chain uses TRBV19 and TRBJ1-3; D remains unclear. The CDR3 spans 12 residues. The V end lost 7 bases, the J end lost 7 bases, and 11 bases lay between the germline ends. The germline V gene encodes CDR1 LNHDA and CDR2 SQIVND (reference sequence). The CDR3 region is CASINPGNTIYF. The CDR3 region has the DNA TGTGCCAGTATAAACCCGGGCAACACCATATATTTT.

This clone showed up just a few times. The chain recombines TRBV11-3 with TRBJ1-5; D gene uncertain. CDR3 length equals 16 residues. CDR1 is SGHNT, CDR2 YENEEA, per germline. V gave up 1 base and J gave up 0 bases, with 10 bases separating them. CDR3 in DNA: TGTGCCAGCAGCTTAGGTGCCCCCCTTAGCAATCAGCCCCAGCATTTT. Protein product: CASSLGAPLSNQPQHF.

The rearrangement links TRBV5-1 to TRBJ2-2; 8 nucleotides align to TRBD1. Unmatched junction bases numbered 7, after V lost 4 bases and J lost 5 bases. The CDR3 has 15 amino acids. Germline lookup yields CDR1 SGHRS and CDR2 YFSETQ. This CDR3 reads CASSPGQGETGELFF. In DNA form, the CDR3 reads TGCGCCAGCAGCCCCGGACAGGGTGAAACCGGGGAGCTGTTTTTT.

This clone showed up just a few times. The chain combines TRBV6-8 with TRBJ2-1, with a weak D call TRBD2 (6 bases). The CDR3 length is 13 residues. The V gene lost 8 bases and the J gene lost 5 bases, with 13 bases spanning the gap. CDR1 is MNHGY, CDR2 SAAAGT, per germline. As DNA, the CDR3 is TGTGCCAGCGCGGGGTATAGGCACAATGAGCAGTTCTTC. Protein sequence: CASAGYRHNEQFF.

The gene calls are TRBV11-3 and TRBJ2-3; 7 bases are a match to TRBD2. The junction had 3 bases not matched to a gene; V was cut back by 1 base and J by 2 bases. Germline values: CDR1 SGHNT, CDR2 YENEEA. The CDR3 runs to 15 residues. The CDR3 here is CASSLVAGTTDTQYF. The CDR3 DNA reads TGTGCCAGCAGCTTAGTAGCGGGCACCACAGATACGCAGTATTTT.

In DNA form, the CDR3 reads TGCGCCAGCAGCTTGGCGCGGGACACCTACAATGAGCAGTTCTTC. Its translation: CASSLARDTYNEQFF. The chain couples TRBV5-1 to TRBJ2-1, with D perhaps assigned TRBD1 or TRBD2 (6 bases each). The CDR3 totals 15 residues. The V and J ends lost 0 bases and 2 bases respectively, with 9 bases between them. Germline CDR1 reads SGHRS; CDR2 reads YFSETQ. Supplemented by reference TRBV5-1 and TRBJ2-1, the full variable domain reads KAGVTQTPRYLIKTRGQQVTLSCSPISGHRSVSWYQQTPGQGLQFLFEYFSETQRNKGNFPGRFSGRQFSNSRSEMNVSTLELGDSALYLCASSLARDTYNEQFFGPGTRLTVL.

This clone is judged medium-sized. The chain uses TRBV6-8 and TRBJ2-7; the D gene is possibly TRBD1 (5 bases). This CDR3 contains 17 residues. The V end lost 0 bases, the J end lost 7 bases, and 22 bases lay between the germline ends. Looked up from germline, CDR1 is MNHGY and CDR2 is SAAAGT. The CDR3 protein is CASSYSYQGMGSGEQYF. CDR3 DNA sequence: TGTGCCAGCAGTTACTCGTATCAGGGAATGGGGTCTGGGGAGCAGTACTTC.